A selection of T cell receptor beta chains follows, all from one sample in a study of shared clonotypes between healthy human individuals. Some clones are missing from TCRdb's copy, which holds only in-frame ones; the method was immunoSEQ multiplex PCR. The table records about 990,000 clones, around 78% of them present only once. Sequencing was carried out using memory CD4+ T cells from PBMCs. Receptors originate from a man between 18 and 35 years old in good health. Some clones in this sample may be carry-over from other donors' samples. CDR3s include the opening cysteine and the closing phenylalanine or tryptophan. The order of the fields is J gene, V gene, clone size, D gene, CDR3 length, CDR3 protein, CDR3 DNA. A D gene is named only where the DNA matches it firmly. Clone size is not always given. Where it is, it says once, few, many or a class for expanded clones.

>TRBJ2-7|TRBV18|once|-|15
CASSPYGGDRYEQYF
TGTGCCAGCTCACCGTACGGGGGCGATCGATACGAGCAGTACTTC
>TRBJ2-5|TRBV6-5|-|-|12
CASSYSGETQYF
TGTGCCAGCAGTTACTCTGGGGAGACCCAGTACTTC
>TRBJ2-3|TRBV5-1|-|-|15
CASRGDLRNADTQYF
TGCGCCAGCAGGGGGGACCTCCGAAACGCAGATACGCAGTATTTT
>TRBJ2-7|TRBV18|-|-|16
CASSRPGRGSSYEQYF
TGTGCCAGCTCCAGACCGGGACGGGGGAGCTCCTACGAGCAGTACTTC
>TRBJ1-1|TRBV6-6|-|-|13
CASEGFRDTEAFF
TGTGCCAGTGAGGGGTTTCGGGACACTGAAGCTTTCTTT
>TRBJ1-2|TRBV5-1|once|-|15
CASSISTRTEYGYTF
TGCGCCAGCAGCATAAGTACCCGGACAGAGTATGGCTACACCTTC
>TRBJ2-7|TRBV7-3|-|-|15
CASSEKGGQLYEQYF
TGTGCCAGCAGCGAAAAGGGGGGACAGCTGTACGAGCAGTACTTC
>TRBJ2-6|TRBV10-2|-|-|14
CASLDAGGANVLTF
TGCGCCAGTCTCGACGCGGGTGGGGCCAACGTCCTGACTTTC
>TRBJ2-1|TRBV5-6|-|-|18
CASSLRRDYTRPYNEQFF
TGTGCCAGCAGCTTGAGGCGGGATTACACCCGTCCTTACAATGAGCAGTTCTTC
>TRBJ2-7|TRBV28|-|TRBD2|15
CASSISGASSYEQYF
TGTGCCAGCAGTATAAGCGGGGCGAGCTCCTACGAGCAGTACTTC
>TRBJ1-5|TRBV7-3|once|-|14
CASSLSPGNQPQHF
TGTGCCAGCAGCTTAAGTCCGGGCAATCAGCCCCAGCATTTT
>TRBJ1-1|TRBV5-1|-|-|15
CASSLELAGVTEAFF
TGCGCCAGCAGCTTGGAATTGGCCGGGGTCACTGAAGCTTTCTTT
>TRBJ1-2|TRBV7-9|many|-|15
CASTIRETGFYGYTF
TGTGCCAGCACCATCAGGGAGACGGGTTTCTATGGCTACACCTTC
>TRBJ1-5|TRBV28|few|-|14
CASRPYRKEQPQHF
TGTGCCAGCAGGCCCTATCGGAAGGAACAGCCCCAGCATTTT
>TRBJ2-1|TRBV27|-|TRBD2|19
CASSSPGTSGITTYNEQFF
TGTGCCAGCAGTTCTCCCGGGACTAGCGGGATTACCACCTACAATGAGCAGTTCTTC
>TRBJ1-2|TRBV2|-|-|13
CASSERRIYGYTF
TGTGCCAGCAGTGAGCGACGTATCTATGGCTACACCTTC
>TRBJ1-1|TRBV29-1|-|-|13
CSVEEGMNTEAFF
TGCAGCGTTGAAGAAGGGATGAACACTGAAGCTTTCTTT
>TRBJ1-1|TRBV20-1|-|-|11
CSAPRVAEAFF
TGCAGTGCCCCCAGGGTGGCTGAAGCTTTCTTT
>TRBJ2-3|TRBV25-1|-|TRBD2|16
CASSEYSGSRTDTQYF
TGTGCCAGCAGTGAATATAGCGGGAGTCGGACAGATACGCAGTATTTT
>TRBJ2-1|TRBV2|-|TRBD2|15
CASSLAVSSYNEQFF
TGTGCCAGCAGTCTAGCGGTAAGCTCCTACAATGAGCAGTTCTTC
>TRBJ2-1|TRBV7-3|-|-|16
CASSLTTAVDYNEQFF
TGTGCCAGCAGCTTAACTACAGCGGTTGACTACAATGAGCAGTTCTTC
>TRBJ1-1|TRBV6-1|few|-|14
CASSERARDTEAFF
TGTGCCAGCAGTGAAAGGGCCAGGGATACTGAAGCTTTCTTT
>TRBJ2-5|TRBV18|once|TRBD2|18
CASSPRVAGGPSQETQYF
TGTGCCAGCTCACCCCGTGTTGCGGGAGGGCCGTCTCAAGAGACCCAGTACTTC
>TRBJ2-5|TRBV11-2|few|-|14
CASSSLDREGTQYF
TGTGCCAGCAGCTCGCTCGATCGAGAGGGGACCCAGTACTTC
>TRBJ2-1|TRBV2|-|-|12
CASSEGRGEQFF
TGTGCCAGCAGTGAAGGTCGCGGTGAGCAGTTCTTC
>TRBJ2-7|TRBV4-3|-|-|15
CASSQSRLGNYEQYF
TGCGCCAGCAGCCAATCGAGACTTGGAAACTACGAGCAGTACTTC
>TRBJ2-5|TRBV5-8|-|-|13
CASSLALGETQYF
TGTGCCAGCAGCTTGGCACTGGGCGAGACCCAGTACTTC
>TRBJ2-2|TRBV9|-|-|15
CASSVGRSSTGELFF
TGTGCCAGCAGCGTCGGTCGGTCCAGCACCGGGGAGCTGTTTTTT
>TRBJ1-3|TRBV19|-|-|15
CASSIGGSSGNTIYF
TGTGCCAGTAGTATTGGGGGGAGCTCTGGAAACACCATATATTTT
>TRBJ2-5|TRBV7-2|-|TRBD1|15
CASSIQGASWETQYF
TGTGCCAGCAGCATACAGGGGGCGAGCTGGGAGACCCAGTACTTC
>TRBJ2-2|TRBV28|-|-|14
CASSLGGNTGELFF
TGTGCCAGCAGTTTAGGGGGTAACACCGGGGAGCTGTTTTTT
>TRBJ2-7|TRBV7-9|-|-|11
CASNYVGEQYF
TGTGCCAGCAACTATGTAGGGGAGCAGTACTTC
>TRBJ2-7|TRBV7-2|-|-|14
CASSLGAAAYEQYF
TGTGCCAGCAGCTTAGGGGCCGCGGCCTACGAGCAGTACTTC